This T cell receptor beta chain was identified during a study of OX40 agonist ivuxolimab in advanced cancers. Whole-study findings and limits: Averaged across samples, CD8+ T cells carried more expanded clones than CD4+ did.

A remark on this clone: Its specificity is not known.

TCRdb's table, derived via immunoSEQ multiplex PCR, lists solely in-frame clones and lacks some. Of approximately 91,000 clones listed, around 88% were seen once; the top ten hold approximately 0.5%. Sequenced material: CD4+ or CD8+ T cells sorted from blood, taken in a trial of the OX40 agonist ivuxolimab. This TCR came from an adult with an advanced solid tumor such as melanoma, head and neck, liver or kidney cancer.

CDR3 nucleotides: TGTGCCAGCAGCTTAGTAGGCCCGGGTGCGGGGACAGAAAAAGAGACCCAGTACTTC. Residues: CASSLVGPGAGTEKETQYF. The chain combines TRBV7-3 with TRBJ2-5; weak D call: TRBD1 (7 bases). CDR3 length equals 19 residues. Germline V gene lookup returns CDR1 SGHTA and CDR2 FQGTGA. V was cut by 2 bases and J by 3 bases, with 25 bases left in between.